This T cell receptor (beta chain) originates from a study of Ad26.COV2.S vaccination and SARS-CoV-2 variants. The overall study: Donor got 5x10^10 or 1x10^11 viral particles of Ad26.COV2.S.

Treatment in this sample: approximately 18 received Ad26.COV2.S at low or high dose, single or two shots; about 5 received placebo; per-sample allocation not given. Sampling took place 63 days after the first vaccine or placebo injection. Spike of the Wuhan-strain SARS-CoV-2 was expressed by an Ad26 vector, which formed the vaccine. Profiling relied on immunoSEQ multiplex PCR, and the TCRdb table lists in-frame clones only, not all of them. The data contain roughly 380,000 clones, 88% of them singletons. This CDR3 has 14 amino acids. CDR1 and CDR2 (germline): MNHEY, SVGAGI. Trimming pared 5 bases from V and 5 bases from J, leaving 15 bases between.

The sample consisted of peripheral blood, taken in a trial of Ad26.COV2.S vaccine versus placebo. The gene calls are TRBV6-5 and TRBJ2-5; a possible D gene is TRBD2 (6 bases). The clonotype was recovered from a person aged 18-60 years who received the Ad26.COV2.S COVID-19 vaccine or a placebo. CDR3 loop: CASSRGILGETQYF. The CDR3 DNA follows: TGTGCCAGCAGTCGCGGGATACTTGGGGAGACCCAGTACTTC.